Listed here is a single T cell receptor beta chain. Trimming stripped 2 bases from V and 3 bases from J, with 8 bases between. Per the germline V gene, CDR1 is MDHEN and CDR2 is SYDVKM. The CDR3 sequence is 14 residues long. These data come from a study of T cell responses to AZD1222 COVID-19 vaccine. About the research overall: Analyses pooled second doses at about 4 or about 12 weeks.

Generated by immunoSEQ multiplex PCR, the TCRdb table keeps only in-frame clones and is missing some. The sample holds nearly 110,000 clones, almost 90% seen once. The chain links TRBV28 to TRBJ2-1; D unclear. Sequencing used peripheral blood, obtained on day 0 of AZD1222 vaccination. The TCR was taken from an adult in good health. This CDR3 is CASSLGLIYNEQFF. CDR3 sequence (DNA): TGTGCCAGCAGTTTAGGGCTGATCTACAATGAGCAGTTCTTC.